The rows below give T cell receptor beta chains drawn from one sample of a study of beta chain features in type 1 diabetes. Clones were read by immunoSEQ multiplex PCR, and TCRdb kept only the in-frame ones, dropping some. This sample carries about 240,000 clones, 11% to 15% of them seen once, and the ten largest clones take about 0.019%. Sequences were obtained from naive CD4+ T cells from blood. The origin of the receptors is a man in his thirties or forties with type 1 diabetes. CDR3s include the opening cysteine and the closing phenylalanine or tryptophan. A D gene is named only where the DNA matches it firmly. Clone sizes are given selectively: once, few, many, or a class where the clone is expanded.

clone_size	d_call	j_call	v_call	cdr3_nt	cdr3_aa
.	TRBD1	TRBJ2-1	TRBV7-6	TGTGCCAGCAGCCCCAGACAGGGGCGCTACAATGAGCAGTTCTTC	CASSPRQGRYNEQFF
few	.	TRBJ2-7	TRBV21-1	TGTGCCAGCAGCAACCCCGGACTCCACGAGCAGTACTTC	CASSNPGLHEQYF
few	.	TRBJ2-7	TRBV30	TGTGCCTGGAGTACAACTATTACATCTGAGCAGTACTTC	CAWSTTITSEQYF
.	.	TRBJ2-3	TRBV30	TGTGCCTGGAGTGGAGGCCGGGATACGCAGTATTTT	CAWSGGRDTQYF
.	.	TRBJ2-7	TRBV9	TGTGCCAGCAGCGTCCAATACGGACAGCCCTACGAGCAGTACTTC	CASSVQYGQPYEQYF
.	TRBD1	TRBJ2-1	TRBV5-1	TGCGCCAGCAGCTTGCCCGGACAGGGTTCCAATGAGCAGTTCTTC	CASSLPGQGSNEQFF
.	TRBD2	TRBJ2-1	TRBV18	TGTGCCAGCTCACCTCCTCTAGCGGGGGGCTACAATGAGCAGTTCTTC	CASSPPLAGGYNEQFF
few	.	TRBJ2-7	TRBV29-1	TGCAGCGTTGAAGGCGAGGGGGCCTACGAGCAGTACTTC	CSVEGEGAYEQYF
.	.	TRBJ1-1	TRBV30	TGTGCCTGGAGTGTAGGGGGGGGCCGTCAAGCTTTCTTT	CAWSVGGGRQAFF
few	.	TRBJ1-2	TRBV18	TGTGCCAGCTCACCTAGCCAGGGGAACTATGGCTACACCTTC	CASSPSQGNYGYTF
once	.	TRBJ1-1	TRBV30	TGTGCCTGGAGCACCCTGCGGCAGGGGTTAATGAACACTGAAGCTTTCTTT	CAWSTLRQGLMNTEAFF
few	TRBD1	TRBJ2-7	TRBV6-6	TGTGCCAGCAGTTATACACAGGGGTCCTACGAGCAGTACTTC	CASSYTQGSYEQYF
.	.	TRBJ2-5	TRBV5-1	TGCGCCAGCAGCTTGTGGACAGAGTACCAAGAGACCCAGTACTTC	CASSLWTEYQETQYF
.	TRBD1	TRBJ1-4	TRBV2	TGTGCCAGCAGGGAACAGGGGGCCGGTGAAAAACTGTTTTTT	CASREQGAGEKLFF
few	.	TRBJ2-3	TRBV19	TGTGCCAGTAGTACCGAGCCCAATACGCAGTATTTT	CASSTEPNTQYF
.	TRBD1	TRBJ2-7	TRBV11-2	TGTGCCAGCAGATATTCAGGGGGCATCTACGACGAGCAGTACTTC	CASRYSGGIYDEQYF
few	.	TRBJ1-2	TRBV27	TGTGCCAGCAGTTCCCGACAGGCCCGCCCCTATGGCTACACCTTC	CASSSRQARPYGYTF
few	TRBD1	TRBJ2-7	TRBV7-7	TGTGCTAGCAGTAGTCCGGGACAGGGCCCTAGGAGCTCCTACGAGCAGTACTTC	CASSSPGQGPRSSYEQYF
few	TRBD1	TRBJ2-1	TRBV5-6	TGTGCCAGCAGTCGGACAGGAGAGAGCTCCTACAATGAGCAGTTCTTC	CASSRTGESSYNEQFF
few	.	TRBJ2-1	TRBV9	TGTGCCAGCAGCGAGACGGGCGGGTCCTACAATGAGCAGTTCTTC	CASSETGGSYNEQFF
few	TRBD2	TRBJ2-1	TRBV30	TGTGCCTGGGCGAGACTAGCGGGGGGGCCTCAGGAGCAGTTCTTC	CAWARLAGGPQEQFF
.	.	TRBJ2-3	TRBV5-1	TGCGCCAGCAGCTTGCAAGGGGAGGAGGGAGATACGCAGTATTTT	CASSLQGEEGDTQYF